Only one count was recorded for the clone carrying this T cell receptor beta chain. V lost 1 base, J lost 5 bases, and 8 bases stayed unmatched. This CDR3 has 15 residues. CDR1 SEHNR and CDR2 FQNEAQ come from the germline V gene (reference sequence). The sample comes from a study of blood T cell repertoires in COVID-19. Study-wide background: From T cells, B-cell-depleted T cells, or PBMCs came the material, which was cDNA or gDNA.

Participants had their cohort set by participant-reported clinical history. How the authors handled the data: Scientists estimated how many nucleated cells there were by amplifying reference gene primers. The protocol was immunoSEQ multiplex PCR, while the TCRdb copy is restricted to in-frame clones and leaves out a portion. The V and J calls and the clone size are those of that table, but D and trimming were determined from the DNA. Of about 270,000 clones detected, around 89% appear once; the ten largest clones hold about 3%. Sequenced sample: PBMCs or T cells enriched from blood (not recorded which). The sequence was collected from a woman in her forties or fifties who had recovered from COVID-19. The J gene is TRBJ2-7, the V gene TRBV7-9; TRBD1 agrees at 7 bases. CDR3 bases: TGTGCCAGCAGCTTAGACAGGGGCCTTGGTGACGAGCAGTACTTC. Translated: CASSLDRGLGDEQYF.